This T cell receptor beta chain was captured in a study of blood T cell repertoires in COVID-19. Study-wide background: Nucleic acid was either cDNA or gDNA, and it came from T cells, B-cell-depleted T cells, or PBMCs.

CDR3 length: 16 residues. Germline V gene sequence: CDR1 MNHEY, CDR2 SMNVEV (reference sequence). V was shortened by 2 bases and J by 0 bases, with 13 bases between the two germline ends. Generated by immunoSEQ multiplex PCR, the TCRdb table keeps only in-frame clones and is missing some. The sample holds over 250,000 clones, 80% to 95% seen once. This clonotype was obtained from a person between 18 and 30 years old with COVID-19, enrolled during active disease. The V gene is TRBV27, the J gene TRBJ1-2; D perhaps matches TRBD1 (5 bases). What was sequenced was peripheral blood. DNA for the CDR3: TGTGCCAGCAGTTTAGGTGGGGGGGGTCCTAACTATGGCTACACCTTC. Translating gives CASSLGGGGPNYGYTF.